The clone carrying this TCR beta chain was observed a handful of times. The antigen is undetermined. Amplified regions were TCR beta CDR3 sequences from RNA transcripts. The HTBI primer set was used in a first-round RT-PCR of the TCR CDR3. TCRdb independently ran MiXCR on the multiplex PCR reads; one entry per CDR3 protein. The sample carries 500,000 or so distinct CDR3 sequences, 15% to 20% recorded once. The sample comes from a study of T cells in Graves' hyperthyroidism and ophthalmopathy. The study's findings and limits: Blood samples included most of the expanded thyroid clonotypes exceeding 0.001.

Patients with ophthalmopathy all had a Clinical Activity Score of at least 3, a NOSPECS grade of at least 4 and duration under 3 months. Those patients with uncontrolled infection, other autoimmune disease, pregnancy or lactation were excluded. On the basis of clinical symptoms, serum thyroxine and TRAb, thyroid ultrasound and orbital computed tomography, diagnoses were made. This receptor was identified in a woman younger than 30 with Graves' ophthalmopathy. Specimen: blood.

The CDR3 DNA reads TGTGCCAGCAGTGAAGCTATAGGGGAATATGGCTACACCTTC. Translation gives CASSEAIGEYGYTF. V is TRBV6-1 and J is TRBJ1-2; weak D call: TRBD1 (5 bases). V lost 0 bases and J 5 bases, leaving 10 bases between the germline ends. Germline V gene lookup returns CDR1 MNHNS and CDR2 SASEGT. The CDR3 consists of 14 residues.